This T cell receptor beta chain derives from a study of T cell responses to AZD1222 COVID-19 vaccine. A word on this clone: Its antigen is unidentified.

V dropped 0 bases and J dropped 3 bases, with 8 bases sitting between them. Germline assignment: CDR1 WSHSY and CDR2 SAAADI. The CDR3 is 14 residues long. The data were produced by immunoSEQ multiplex PCR, yet TCRdb's version contains in-frame clones alone and is incomplete. Among about 120,000 clones listed, roughly 86% were seen once. General study findings and limits: Among those given AZD1222, only 6 or 7 were seropositive at baseline.

This chain uses TRBV10-2 with TRBJ1-1; D ambiguous. This TCR derives from an adult who received the AZD1222 COVID-19 vaccine. Here the sequenced sample was peripheral blood, taken 28 days after the second AZD1222 dose. CDR3 protein: CASSESKWYTEAFF. CDR3 nucleotides: TGCGCCAGCAGTGAGTCCAAGTGGTACACTGAAGCTTTCTTT.